This TCR beta chain was captured by sequencing in a study of tumor-infiltrating lymphocytes in primary liver carcinoma. A constant-region primer primed TCR beta cDNA synthesis from roughly 500 ng of total RNA. Researchers made the TCR beta libraries by running three nested multiplex PCR rounds with slightly modified ARM-PCR. Two initial PCR rounds of about 9 cycles each paired TRBV1-TRBV30 forward primers with a C-beta reverse primer. TCRdb reprocessed the multiplex PCR reads via MiXCR and lists one record per CDR3 protein. The data hold fewer than 200,000 distinct CDR3 sequences, with about 82% observed a single time. Study findings and constraints: The overlap of tumor-adjacent and tumor-blood pairs was smaller than that of tumor region pairs. Tumor top-250-clone fraction significantly exceeded that of blood (p = 0.039).

A remark on this clonotype: The antigen remains unidentified.

In germline, CDR1 is SGHAT, CDR2 FQNNGV. The CDR3 sequence is 12 residues long. Each 20-30 mg portion of unsorted bulk tissue served as the source for co-extraction of RNA and DNA. Donors underwent surgery for histopathologically diagnosed primary liver carcinoma. Over 80% of the cells in every tumor sample were viable tumor cells. Sequenced: tumor tissue from primary liver carcinoma. The origin of this receptor is a middle-aged man with primary liver carcinoma and hepatitis B virus infection. The chain uses TRBV11-2 and TRBJ2-7; TRBD2 is a possible D gene (6 bases). The CDR3 is CTSSPGSYEQYF. For the CDR3, the DNA is TGTACGAGCAGTCCCGGGAGCTACGAGCAGTACTTC.